These 27 T cell receptor beta chains share one sample of origin, sequenced in a study of graft-versus-host responses after intestinal transplantation. Irradiated, violet-dye-labeled stimulator cells, approximately 200,000 in number, were plated with approximately 200,000 CFSE-labeled responder cells. Only in-frame clones appear in the TCRdb table, and some are missing; sequencing was by immunoSEQ multiplex PCR. The sample has 9,500 to 10,000 clones; 25% to 30% are singletons. The material was alloreactive CD8+ T cells from a mixed lymphocyte reaction culture, obtained before intestinal transplant. The subset here: CFSE-low proliferating T cells sorted from roughly 6-day pre-transplant mixed lymphocyte reaction (GvH or HvG direction). The receptors shown here come from a human patient who received an intestinal transplant.

V gene TRBV5-1 combines with J gene TRBJ2-7, with TRBD1 as a possible D gene (7 bases). Between the trimmed V and J ends, which lost 3 bases and 2 bases, there was a span of 18 bases. Germline V gene lookup returns CDR1 SGHRS and CDR2 YFSETQ. The CDR3 length is 16 residues. The CDR3 DNA follows: TGCGCCAGCAGCTGGACTACAGGGGTCCTAGCCTACGAGCAGTACTTC. The encoded protein is CASSWTTGVLAYEQYF.

The chain employs TRBV9 and TRBJ2-5; the D is unclear. There are 12 residues in the CDR3. Trimming left V 4 bases short and J 4 bases short, with 8 bases between. Germline V gives CDR1 SGDLS, CDR2 YYNGEE. For the CDR3, the DNA is TGTGCCAGCAGCCCCACTGGAGAGACCCAGTACTTC. Translating gives CASSPTGETQYF.

The CDR3 spells CARWGPANTGELFF. The CDR3 nucleotides are TGCGCCAGGTGGGGGCCAGCGAACACCGGGGAGCTGTTTTTT. The V call is TRBV5-1, the J call TRBJ2-2; a possible D gene is TRBD1 (6 bases). Germline CDR1 SGHRS, CDR2 YFSETQ. V shed 8 bases and J shed 0 bases, with 11 bases lying between them. The CDR3 is made up of 14 amino acids.

J is TRBJ2-7 and V is TRBV19; 7 bases agree with TRBD2. Trimming at V came to 7 bases and at J to 5 bases, leaving 11 bases not matched to a gene. This CDR3 has 14 amino acids. Germline CDR1 reads LNHDA; CDR2 reads SQIVND (reference sequence). The CDR3 here is CASNPAGFGNEQYF. CDR3 nucleotide sequence: TGTGCCAGTAACCCAGCGGGGTTCGGAAACGAGCAGTACTTC.

J is TRBJ1-1 and V is TRBV27; the D gene is possibly TRBD1 (5 bases). CDR1 MNHEY and CDR2 SMNVEV come from the germline V gene (reference sequence). V was shortened by 0 bases and J by 0 bases, with 11 bases between the two germline ends. The CDR3 has 16 residues. Written as DNA, the CDR3 is TGTGCCAGCAGTTTATCCCGGACAAACATGAACACTGAAGCTTTCTTT. This translates into CASSLSRTNMNTEAFF.

This chain links TRBV10-3 with TRBJ2-7; possibly TRBD1 for D (6 bases). The germline V gene encodes CDR1 ENHRY and CDR2 SYGVKD. The CDR3 totals 16 residues. V lost 2 bases and J lost 1, with 15 bases in between. The CDR3 loop is CAISESDDRLSYEQYF. The CDR3 coding sequence is TGTGCCATCAGTGAGAGCGATGACAGGTTGTCCTACGAGCAGTACTTC.

This clone came up a few times. This chain connects TRBV6-6 to TRBJ1-6; TRBD1 aligns across 7 bases. The CDR3 sequence is 13 residues long. Losses at the gene ends were 7 bases for V and 6 bases for J; bases not matched to a gene: 3. Germline-derived CDR1 and CDR2 are MNHNY and SVGAGI (reference sequence). CDR3 nucleotide sequence: TGTGCCAGCACCCCAGGGGGTAATTCACCCCTCCACTTT. Translation: CASTPGGNSPLHF.

The gene calls are TRBV5-5 and TRBJ1-2, with TRBD1 matching 10 bases. In germline, CDR1 is SGHKS, CDR2 YYEKEE (reference sequence). This CDR3 has 14 residues. The trim removed 4 bases at V and 7 bases at J, leaving 7 bases unmatched. CDR3 protein: CASSAGTGVGGYTF. CDR3 sequence (DNA): TGTGCCAGCAGCGCCGGGACAGGGGTTGGTGGCTACACCTTC.

This chain links TRBV7-9 with TRBJ1-2; D is unclear. The germline V and J ends were trimmed by 5 bases and 1 base, with 8 bases remaining between them. This CDR3 has 13 residues. Germline V gene sequence: CDR1 SEHNR, CDR2 FQNEAQ (reference sequence). The CDR3: CASSLPFNYGYTF. CDR3 nucleotide sequence: TGTGCCAGCAGCCTCCCTTTTAACTATGGCTACACCTTC. Full variable domain (remainder filled in from reference TRBV7-9 and TRBJ1-2): DTGVSQNPRHKITKRGQNVTFRCDPISEHNRLYWYRQTLGQGPEFLTYFQNEAQLEKSRLLSDRFSAERPKGSFSTLEIQRTEQGDSAMYLCASSLPFNYGYTFGSGTRLTVV.

The chain carries TRBV15 and TRBJ2-1, with TRBD1 as a possible D gene (6 bases). V gave up 0 bases and J gave up 12 bases, with 21 bases separating them. The length of the CDR3 is 16 residues. Germline V gene sequence: CDR1 LNHNV, CDR2 YYDKDF (reference sequence). The CDR3 sequence: CATSREVGGPLVGQFF. For the CDR3, the DNA is TGTGCCACCAGCAGAGAAGTAGGGGGACCCCTAGTCGGGCAGTTCTTC. The full variable domain, in which reference TRBV15 and TRBJ2-1 provide the parts outside the CDR3, is DAMVIQNPRYQVTQFGKPVTLSCSQTLNHNVMYWYQQKSSQAPKLLFHYYDKDFNNEADTPDNFQSRRPNTSFCFLDIRSPGLGDTAMYLCATSREVGGPLVGQFFGPGTRLTVL.

This clone appeared a few times. This chain connects TRBV5-6 to TRBJ2-3; 9 nucleotides line up with TRBD1. The ends lost 4 bases at V and 1 base at J; junction bases unmatched: 4. The CDR3 extends over 15 amino acids. CDR1 is SGHDT, CDR2 YYEEEE, per germline. CDR3 protein: CASSVDRGGTDTQYF. The CDR3 DNA is TGTGCCAGCAGCGTGGACAGGGGTGGCACAGATACGCAGTATTTT.

This clone has more than one count but fewer than ten. J is TRBJ2-7 and V is TRBV7-2, with TRBD2 identical over 12 bases. The ends lost 1 base at V and 3 bases at J; junction bases unmatched: 10. Germline V CDR1 and CDR2: SGHTA, FQGNSA. The CDR3 sequence is 18 residues long. CDR3: CASSLGVSSGGAGYEQYF. In DNA form, the CDR3 reads TGTGCCAGCAGCTTAGGGGTCTCTAGCGGGGGGGCGGGCTACGAGCAGTACTTC. Based on the CDR3 plus reference TRBV7-2 and TRBJ2-7, the full variable domain is GAGVSQSPSNKVTEKGKDVELRCDPISGHTALYWYRQSLGQGLEFLIYFQGNSAPDKSGLPSDRFSAERTGGSVSTLTIQRTQQEDSAVYLCASSLGVSSGGAGYEQYFGPGTRLTVT.

In this sample, this clone is medium-sized (0.01 to 0.1%). The chain carries TRBV29-1 and TRBJ1-2; tentative D call: TRBD1 (6 bases). This CDR3 has 11 amino acids. CDR1 is SQVTM and CDR2 is ANQGSEA in the germline V gene. Trimming took 5 bases from V and 7 from J, leaving 11 bases between them. The DNA of the CDR3 is TGCAGCGTTCAGGGGTTGTCTGGCTACACCTTC. Amino acids: CSVQGLSGYTF.

J is TRBJ1-1 and V is TRBV9, with TRBD1 as a possible D gene (5 bases). The germline V gene encodes CDR1 SGDLS and CDR2 YYNGEE. The CDR3 has 14 residues. V was pared by 0 bases and J by 8 bases, with 14 bases between. DNA for the CDR3: TGTGCCAGCAGCGTAGGGGACGCCGGGAGCGAAGCTTTCTTT. Protein product: CASSVGDAGSEAFF. The variable domain in full, with the rest retrieved from reference TRBV9 and TRBJ1-1, is DSGVTQTPKHLITATGQRVTLRCSPRSGDLSVYWYQQSLDQGLQFLIQYYNGEERAKGNILERFSAQQFPDLHSELNLSSLELGDSALYFCASSVGDAGSEAFFGQGTRLTVV.

This clone was counted a few times. V and J are TRBV7-9 and TRBJ2-5; 11 bases line up with TRBD2. V dropped 5 bases and J dropped 3; count of bases not matched to a gene: 8. The CDR3 has 16 amino acids. The germline gives CDR1 SEHNR, CDR2 FQNEAQ (reference sequence). The CDR3 protein is CASSPGWGLAEETQYF. CDR3 nucleotides: TGTGCCAGCAGCCCGGGCTGGGGACTAGCGGAAGAGACCCAGTACTTC.

The chain is built from TRBV2 and TRBJ2-7, with 8 bases aligning to TRBD2. Germline CDR1 reads SNHLY; CDR2 reads FYNNEI. The CDR3 contains 13 residues. J gave up 3 bases and V 7 bases, and 5 bases lay outside the gene matches. CDR3 nucleotides: TGTGCCAGCACCGGGGGGGACGACTACGAGCAGTACTTC. Protein sequence: CASTGGDDYEQYF.

In its sample, this clone is medium-sized. The chain uses TRBV6-6 and TRBJ1-1; tentative D call: TRBD1 (6 bases). The CDR3 contains 12 residues. The ends were cut back, 0 bases at V and 8 bases at J, with 7 bases in the middle. CDR1 and CDR2 (germline): MNHNY, SVGAGI (reference sequence). CDR3: CASSYSTGEAFF. CDR3 nucleotides: TGTGCCAGCAGTTACTCTACAGGGGAAGCTTTCTTT.

The chain uses TRBV6-5 and TRBJ2-7; 8 bases match TRBD1. The CDR3 totals 14 residues. The germline V gene has CDR1 MNHEY and CDR2 SVGAGI. Losses at the gene ends were 6 bases for V and 3 bases for J; bases not matched to a gene: 7. CDR3 sequence reads: CASRLTGEVYEQYF. CDR3 nucleotides: TGTGCCAGCAGACTGACAGGGGAAGTCTACGAGCAGTACTTC.

This clone showed up just a few times. The chain is built from TRBV5-4 and TRBJ2-7, with a tentative D call TRBD2 (5 bases). Germline values: CDR1 SGHNT, CDR2 YYREEE (reference sequence). The CDR3 runs to 14 residues. V was shortened by 4 bases and J by 2 bases, with 13 bases between the two germline ends. The CDR3 sequence: CASSHSGVTYEQYF. The CDR3 region has the DNA TGTGCCAGCAGCCACTCCGGGGTTACCTACGAGCAGTACTTC. Full variable domain (outside the CDR3, taken from reference TRBV5-4 and TRBJ2-7): ETGVTQSPTHLIKTRGQQVTLRCSSQSGHNTVSWYQQALGQGPQFIFQYYREEENGRGNFPPRFSGLQFPNYSSELNVNALELDDSALYLCASSHSGVTYEQYFGPGTRLTVT.

This clone has a handful of counts. The rearrangement links TRBV4-1 to TRBJ2-1; 8 nucleotides align to TRBD2. This CDR3 is 14 amino acids long. The trim removed 0 bases at V and 7 bases at J, leaving 2 bases unmatched. Looked up from germline, CDR1 is MGHRA and CDR2 is YSYEKL. The CDR3: CASSQDGGGNEQFF. The CDR3 bases are TGCGCCAGCAGCCAAGACGGGGGGGGAAATGAGCAGTTCTTC.

The J gene is TRBJ1-1, the V gene TRBV19; TRBD1 might be the D (5 bases). The CDR3 totals 14 residues. Looked up from germline, CDR1 is LNHDA and CDR2 is SQIVND (reference sequence). The germline V and J ends were trimmed by 2 bases and 4 bases, with 11 bases remaining between them. The CDR3 here is CASSILAGSTEAFF. The CDR3 DNA follows: TGTGCCAGTAGTATATTGGCAGGGTCCACTGAAGCTTTCTTT.

J is TRBJ2-7 and V is TRBV7-2; TRBD2 agrees at 9 bases. In germline, CDR1 is SGHTA, CDR2 FQGNSA. The CDR3 is 17 amino acids. V was pared by 3 bases and J by 0 bases, with 9 bases of the junction left unmatched. The CDR3 sequence is CASSFWASGALSYEQYF. The CDR3 DNA reads TGTGCCAGCAGCTTCTGGGCTAGCGGGGCCCTCTCCTACGAGCAGTACTTC.

This chain links TRBV7-9 with TRBJ1-1; D may be TRBD1 (5 bases). The CDR3 totals 12 residues. V lost 5 bases and J 10 bases, leaving 14 bases between the germline ends. Germline V lookup: CDR1 SEHNR, CDR2 FQNEAQ (reference sequence). The CDR3 DNA is TGTGCCAGCAGCCCTCCGGACATTCGAGCTTTCTTT. This gives the protein CASSPPDIRAFF.

V usage is TRBV18 and J usage is TRBJ2-7; 11 bases line up with TRBD1. Per the germline V gene, CDR1 is KGHSH and CDR2 is LQKENI. Trimming at V came to 2 bases and at J to 4 bases, leaving 4 bases not matched to a gene. The CDR3 is 15 amino acids. The CDR3, as DNA: TGTGCCAGCTCACCAAGCTGGGACAGGGGGTACGAGCAGTACTTC. Protein: CASSPSWDRGYEQYF.

By sample fraction, this clone is medium-sized. CDR3 coding DNA: TGTGCCAGCAGTCCGCGACTAGCGGGGGAACACGAGCAGTACTTC. Amino acid sequence: CASSPRLAGEHEQYF. V gene TRBV6-5 combines with J gene TRBJ2-7; TRBD2 matches 12 bases. This CDR3 contains 15 residues. Germline CDR1 is MNHEY and CDR2 is SVGAGI. J lost 5 bases, V lost 5 bases, and 7 bases had no gene match.

This clone was counted a few times. This chain joins TRBV10-3 and TRBJ1-2, with D tentatively TRBD1 (6 bases). V lost 6 bases and J lost 4, with 18 bases in between. CDR1 and CDR2 from the germline V gene are ENHRY and SYGVKD. The CDR3 has 15 amino acids. Here the CDR3 reads CAISERPQGFYGYTF. DNA for the CDR3: TGTGCCATCAGCGAGAGACCGCAGGGGTTCTATGGCTACACCTTC.

This clone was found a few times. This chain uses TRBV11-2 with TRBJ2-1, with 15 bases lining up with TRBD2. J gave up 6 bases and V 5 bases, and 8 bases lay outside the gene matches. Germline-derived CDR1 and CDR2 are SGHAT and FQNNGV. The length of the CDR3 is 17 residues. The CDR3 region has the DNA TGTGCCAGCAGCGACGGGACTAGCGGGGGGTCACCCAATGAGCAGTTCTTC. Protein product: CASSDGTSGGSPNEQFF.